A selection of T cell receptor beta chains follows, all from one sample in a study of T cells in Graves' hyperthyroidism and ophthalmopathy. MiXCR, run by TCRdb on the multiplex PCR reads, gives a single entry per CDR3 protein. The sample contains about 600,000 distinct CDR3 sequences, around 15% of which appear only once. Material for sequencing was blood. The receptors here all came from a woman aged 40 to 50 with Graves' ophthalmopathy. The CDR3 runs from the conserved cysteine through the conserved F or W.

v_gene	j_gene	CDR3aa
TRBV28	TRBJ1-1	CASSLSRGVTEAFF
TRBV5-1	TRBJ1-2	CASSPYPGQPSYGYTF
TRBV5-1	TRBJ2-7	CASGWTGGPYEQYF
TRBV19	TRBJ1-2	CASSNRQGMGYGYTF
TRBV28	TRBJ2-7	CASSLEDTSYEQYF
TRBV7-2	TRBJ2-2	CASSFVGPTGELFF
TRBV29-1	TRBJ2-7	CSVYRDYPSYEQYF
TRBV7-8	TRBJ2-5	CASSGTRQGNQYF
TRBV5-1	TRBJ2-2	CASSLVVAGAAGELFF
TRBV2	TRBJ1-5	CASMGEGQPQHF
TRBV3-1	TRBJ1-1	CASSHRDRGRTEAFF
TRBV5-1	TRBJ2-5	CASSAAGAGETQYF
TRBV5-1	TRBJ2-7	CASSSGTSDYYEQYF
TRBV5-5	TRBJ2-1	CASSLRGTSGNQFF
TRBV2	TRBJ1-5	CASIIDRGDNQPQHF
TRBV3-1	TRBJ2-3	CASSWGPRGDTQYF
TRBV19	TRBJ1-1	CASSIRAMNTEAFF
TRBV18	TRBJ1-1	CASSPSKNTEAFF
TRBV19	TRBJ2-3	CASSNRGPADTQYF
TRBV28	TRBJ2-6	CASRGHESGANVLTF